This TCR beta chain is drawn from a study of blood T cell repertoires in COVID-19. The junction had 9 bases not matched to a gene; V was cut back by 5 bases and J by 5 bases. Germline V gene lookup returns CDR1 SGHVS and CDR2 FNYEAQ. This CDR3 is 15 amino acids long. Using immunoSEQ multiplex PCR, the repertoire was profiled, and TCRdb retains in-frame clones only, with some absent. The sample has about 120,000 clones, 78% seen once; the top ten hold over 2%. Sequenced material: peripheral blood. The chain recombines TRBV7-6 with TRBJ2-3; 8 nucleotides align to TRBD2. This receptor was taken from a man between 65 and 85 years old with acute or convalescent COVID-19. The CDR3 DNA follows: TGTGCCAGCAGCCCTGGACTAGCCCTCATAGATACGCAGTATTTT. Encoded protein: CASSPGLALIDTQYF.